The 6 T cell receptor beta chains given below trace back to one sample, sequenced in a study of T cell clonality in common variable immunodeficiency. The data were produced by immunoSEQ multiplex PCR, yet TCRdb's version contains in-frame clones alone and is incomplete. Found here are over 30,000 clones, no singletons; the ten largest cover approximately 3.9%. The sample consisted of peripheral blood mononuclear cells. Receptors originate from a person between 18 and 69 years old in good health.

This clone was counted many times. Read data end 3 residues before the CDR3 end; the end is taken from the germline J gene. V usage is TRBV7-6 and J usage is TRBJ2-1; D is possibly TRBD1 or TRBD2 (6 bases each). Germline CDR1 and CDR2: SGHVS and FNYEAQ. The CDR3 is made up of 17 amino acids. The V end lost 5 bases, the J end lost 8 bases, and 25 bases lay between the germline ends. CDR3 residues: CASSVEQGGISWDEQFF. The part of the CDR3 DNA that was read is TGTGCCAGCAGCGTGGAACAGGGCGGGATTAGCTGGGATGAG.

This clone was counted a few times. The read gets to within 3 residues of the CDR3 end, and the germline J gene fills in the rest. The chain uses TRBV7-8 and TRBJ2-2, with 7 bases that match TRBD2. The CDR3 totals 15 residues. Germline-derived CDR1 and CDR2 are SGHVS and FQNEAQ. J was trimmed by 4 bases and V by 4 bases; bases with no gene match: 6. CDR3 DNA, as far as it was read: TGTGCCAGCAGCTCGCTAGCGGCGCCCACCGGGGAG. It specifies CASSSLAAPTGE. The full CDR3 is CASSSLAAPTGELFF. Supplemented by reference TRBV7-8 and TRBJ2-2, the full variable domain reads GAGVSQSPRYKVAKRGQDVALRCDPISGHVSLFWYQQALGQGPEFLTYFQNEAQLDKSGLPSDRFFAERPEGSVSTLKIQRTQQEDSAVYLCASSSLAAPTGELFFGEGSRLTVL.

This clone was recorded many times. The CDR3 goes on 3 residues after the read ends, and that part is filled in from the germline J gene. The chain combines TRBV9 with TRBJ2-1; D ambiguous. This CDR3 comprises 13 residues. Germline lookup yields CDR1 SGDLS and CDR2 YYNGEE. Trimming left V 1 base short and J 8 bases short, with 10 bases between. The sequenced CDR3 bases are TGTGCCAGCAGCGTAACTTTACGCGATGAG. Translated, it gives CASSVTLRDE. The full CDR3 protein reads CASSVTLRDEQFF.

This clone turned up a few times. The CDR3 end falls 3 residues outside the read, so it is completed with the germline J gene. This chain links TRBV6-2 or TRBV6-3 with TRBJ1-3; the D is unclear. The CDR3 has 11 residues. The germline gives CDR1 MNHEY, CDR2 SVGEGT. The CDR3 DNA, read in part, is TGTGCCAGCAGCGACGCCCGGGCC. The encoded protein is CASSDARA. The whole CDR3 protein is CASSDARAIYF.

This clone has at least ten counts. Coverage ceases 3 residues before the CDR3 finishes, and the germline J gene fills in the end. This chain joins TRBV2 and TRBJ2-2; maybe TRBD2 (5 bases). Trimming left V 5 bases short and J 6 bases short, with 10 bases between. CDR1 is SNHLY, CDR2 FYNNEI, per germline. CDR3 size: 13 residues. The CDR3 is CASSPDYSGELFF. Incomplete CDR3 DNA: TGTGCCAGCAGTCCAGACTATTCCGGGGAG.

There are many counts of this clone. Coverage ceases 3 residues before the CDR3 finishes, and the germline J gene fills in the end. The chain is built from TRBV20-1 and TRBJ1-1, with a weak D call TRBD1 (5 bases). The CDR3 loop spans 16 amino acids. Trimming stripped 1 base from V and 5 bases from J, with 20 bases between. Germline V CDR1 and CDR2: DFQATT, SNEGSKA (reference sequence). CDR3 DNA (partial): TGCAGTGCTAGAGCTACGGGCAAAGACAGAAGGACTGAA. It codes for CSARATGKDRRTE. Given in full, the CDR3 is CSARATGKDRRTEAFF.